The clone carrying this T cell receptor beta chain was seen a few times. The antigen remains undetermined. With 6 bases clipped from V and 6 bases from J, the junction kept 10 bases outside the gene matches. The CDR3 is made up of 14 amino acids. Germline CDR1 is SNHLY and CDR2 is FYNNEI. Unstimulated Tregs (CD4+CD25+CD127-) and CD4+CD25- non-Tregs were sorted from PBMCs. Some clones are missing from TCRdb's copy, which holds only in-frame ones; the method was immunoSEQ multiplex PCR. The top ten hold roughly 0.61% of the sample, which has 120,000 or so clones, 92% seen once. These data belong to a study of Tregs in tolerant kidney transplant recipients. Study results and caveats: The small number of patients limits these findings pending further validation.

The source material was CD4+ T cells from blood. The origin of this receptor is a human donor in good health. The chain carries TRBV2 and TRBJ1-2; 7 bases agree with TRBD1. The CDR3 here is CASSPTGLLHGYTF. The CDR3 region has the DNA TGTGCCAGCAGCCCGACAGGGCTACTTCATGGCTACACCTTC. Based on the CDR3 plus reference TRBV2 and TRBJ1-2, the full variable domain is EPEVTQTPSHQVTQMGQEVILRCVPISNHLYFYWYRQILGQKVEFLVSFYNNEISEKSEIFDDQFSVERPDGSNFTLKIRSTKLEDSAMYFCASSPTGLLHGYTFGSGTRLTVV.